This T cell receptor (beta chain) was sequenced during a study of T cell responses to AZD1222 COVID-19 vaccine. Libraries were prepared by immunoSEQ multiplex PCR; TCRdb keeps only in-frame clonotypes and omits some of them. The sample lists more than 35,000 clones; 83% were seen once. The receptor was isolated from an adult in good health. The material was peripheral blood, obtained on day 0 of AZD1222 vaccination.

This chain's CDR3 is CASSSRGGYEQYF. The CDR3 nucleotides are TGTGCCAGCAGCTCCCGTGGGGGATACGAGCAGTACTTC. The gene calls are TRBV3-1 (or the pseudogene TRBV3-2) and TRBJ2-7; D assignment may be TRBD1 or TRBD2 (5 bases each). Germline CDR1 is LGHDT and CDR2 is YNNKEL (reference sequence). The CDR3 totals 13 residues. Trimming shortened V by 5 bases and J by 4 bases, and 12 bases separated the two germline ends.